This record covers a single T cell receptor beta chain. The antigen is unknown. V lost 8 bases, J lost 2 bases, and 15 bases lay in between. The CDR3 is made up of 14 amino acids. Germline values: CDR1 GTSNPN, CDR2 SVGIG (reference sequence). This sample was included in a study of radiotherapy plus CTLA-4 blockade in lung cancer. Study overall: Objective responses emerged in under 20% of patients, and roughly 28% attained disease control.

Whole-study results and caveats: Reports state that early shifts in blood T cell clones, with interferon-beta, best predicted response. After radiotherapy and ipilimumab, tumor-derived clones expanded in peripheral blood.

Assay used: immunoSEQ multiplex PCR; TCRdb lists only in-frame clones, some missing. The sample has some 120,000 clones, roughly 80% seen once. The sequenced sample was peripheral blood, obtained from a patient treated with radiotherapy plus ipilimumab. This chain connects TRBV30 to TRBJ2-2; D gene ambiguous. The origin of this receptor is a human donor with non-small cell lung cancer that progressed on radiotherapy plus ipilimumab. Some clones in this sample may be carry-over from other donors' samples. CDR3 in DNA: TGTGCCCATAAAGACAAACCAAACACCGGGGAGCTGTTTTTT. Residues: CAHKDKPNTGELFF.